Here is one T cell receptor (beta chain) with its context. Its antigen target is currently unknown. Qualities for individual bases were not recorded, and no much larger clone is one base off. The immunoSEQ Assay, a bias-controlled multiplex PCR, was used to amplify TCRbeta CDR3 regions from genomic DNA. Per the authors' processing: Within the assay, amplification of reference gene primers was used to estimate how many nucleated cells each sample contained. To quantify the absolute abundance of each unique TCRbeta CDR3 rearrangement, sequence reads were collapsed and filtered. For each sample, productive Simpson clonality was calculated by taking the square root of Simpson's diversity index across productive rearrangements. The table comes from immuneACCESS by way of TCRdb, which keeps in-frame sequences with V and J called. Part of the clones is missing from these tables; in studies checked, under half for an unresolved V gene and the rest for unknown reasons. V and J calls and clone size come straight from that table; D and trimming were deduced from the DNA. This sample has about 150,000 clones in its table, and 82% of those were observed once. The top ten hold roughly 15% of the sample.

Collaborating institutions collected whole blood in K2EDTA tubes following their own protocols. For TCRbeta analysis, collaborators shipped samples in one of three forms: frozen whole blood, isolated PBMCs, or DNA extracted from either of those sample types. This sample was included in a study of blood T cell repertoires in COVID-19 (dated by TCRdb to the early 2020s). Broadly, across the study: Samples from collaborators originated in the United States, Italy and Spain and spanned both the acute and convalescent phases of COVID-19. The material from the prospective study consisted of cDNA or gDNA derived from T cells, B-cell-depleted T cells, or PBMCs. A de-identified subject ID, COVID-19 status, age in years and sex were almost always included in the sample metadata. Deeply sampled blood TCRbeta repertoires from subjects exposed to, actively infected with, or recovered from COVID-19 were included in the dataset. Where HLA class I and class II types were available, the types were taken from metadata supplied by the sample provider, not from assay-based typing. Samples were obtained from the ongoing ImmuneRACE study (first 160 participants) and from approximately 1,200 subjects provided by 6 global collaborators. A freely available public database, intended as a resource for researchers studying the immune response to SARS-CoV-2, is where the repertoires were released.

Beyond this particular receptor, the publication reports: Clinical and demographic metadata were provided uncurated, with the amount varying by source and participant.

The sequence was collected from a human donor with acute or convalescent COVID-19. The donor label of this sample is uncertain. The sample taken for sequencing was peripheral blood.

The sequenced DNA: TGTGCCAGCAGCTTGGAACCAGCGGGGGGGTACGAGCAGTACTTC. Translated, this gives CASSLEPAGGYEQYF. The chain is made from TRBV5-5 and TRBJ2-5; the junction holds 10 bases that match TRBD2. The assigned J gene may be wrong: the sequence end matches TRBJ2-7 better. The CDR3 runs 15 amino acids, cysteine and phenylalanine included. Only the CDR3 part of the read is kept: 45 bases, read in frame from the first base. From the germline V gene (reference sequence), CDR1 is SGHKS and CDR2 is YYEKEE.